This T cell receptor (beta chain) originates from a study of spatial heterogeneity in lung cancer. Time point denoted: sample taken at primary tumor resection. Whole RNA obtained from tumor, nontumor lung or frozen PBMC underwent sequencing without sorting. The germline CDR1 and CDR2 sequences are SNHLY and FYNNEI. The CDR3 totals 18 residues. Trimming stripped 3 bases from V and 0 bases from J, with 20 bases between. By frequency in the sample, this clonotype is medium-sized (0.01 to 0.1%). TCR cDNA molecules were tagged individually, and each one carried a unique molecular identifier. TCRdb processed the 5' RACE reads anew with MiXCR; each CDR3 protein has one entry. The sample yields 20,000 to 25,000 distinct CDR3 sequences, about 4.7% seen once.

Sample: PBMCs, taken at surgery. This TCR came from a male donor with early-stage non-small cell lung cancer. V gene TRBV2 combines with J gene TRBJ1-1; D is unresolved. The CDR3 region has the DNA TGTGCCAGCAGTGATTTTGGGTCTGTAAGGGCTTTGAACACTGAAGCTTTCTTT. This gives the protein CASSDFGSVRALNTEAFF.